The next 13 T cell receptor beta chains were all read from a single sample in a study of graft-versus-host responses after intestinal transplantation. The antigens of these receptors remain unknown. Measured with immunoSEQ multiplex PCR; TCRdb has only the in-frame clones, and not every one. The sample includes around 120,000 clones, approximately 95% of them seen just once. Sample: unstimulated CD8+ T cells sorted from spleen or lymph node cells, taken before intestinal transplant. The receptors originated from a human donor who received an intestinal transplant.

The chain employs TRBV15 and TRBJ2-5, with TRBD1 identical over 8 bases. The V gene's germline CDR1 is LNHNV and CDR2 YYDKDF (reference sequence). This CDR3 has 15 residues. The ends lost 1 base at V and 9 bases at J; junction bases unmatched: 10. CDR3 DNA sequence: TGTGCCACCAGCAGAGCTGGACAGGGAAGAGCGGCCCAGTACTTC. It is translated as CATSRAGQGRAAQYF.

This chain joins TRBV19 and TRBJ1-1, with 9 nucleotides matching TRBD1. J was trimmed by 0 bases and V by 5 bases; bases with no gene match: 4. Per germline, CDR1 LNHDA and CDR2 SQIVND (reference sequence). This CDR3 contains 15 residues. The CDR3, as DNA: TGTGCCAGTAGTCCCGGGACAGGGTTGAACACTGAAGCTTTCTTT. Translated: CASSPGTGLNTEAFF.

The genes are TRBV7-9 and TRBJ1-1; D is perhaps TRBD1 (5 bases). Trimming removed 4 bases at V and 1 base at J, with 7 bases between. Germline-derived CDR1 and CDR2 are SEHNR and FQNEAQ (reference sequence). The CDR3 totals 13 residues. The CDR3 DNA is TGTGCCAGCAGCTCGGGACCGAACACTGAAGCTTTCTTT. Encoded protein: CASSSGPNTEAFF.

The CDR3: CASSSKPGQGYYGYTF. CDR3 nucleotide sequence: TGTGCCAGCAGCTCGAAACCGGGACAGGGATACTATGGCTACACCTTC. The chain recombines TRBV5-4 with TRBJ1-2; 9 bases match TRBD1. The V gene's germline CDR1 is SGHNT and CDR2 YYREEE (reference sequence). The ends lost 3 bases at V and 3 bases at J; junction bases unmatched: 9. The CDR3 spans 16 residues.

This chain joins TRBV6-5 and TRBJ2-1, with D possibly called TRBD1 or TRBD2 (5 bases each). The V gene lost 2 bases and the J gene lost 9 bases, with 11 bases spanning the gap. CDR1 is MNHEY and CDR2 is SVGAGI in the germline V gene. The CDR3 runs 13 residues. The CDR3 sequence: CASSYGTGSEQFF. CDR3 bases: TGTGCCAGCAGTTACGGGACGGGTAGTGAGCAGTTCTTC.

This chain joins TRBV21-1 and TRBJ2-1; the table's D call, TRBD1, has no DNA check behind it. TRBV21-1 is marked as a pseudogene. This CDR3 contains 15 residues. The CDR3 DNA is TGTGCCAGCCCTCTCAGGCTATACCGCTACAATGAGCAGTTCTTC. Its translation: CASPLRLYRYNEQFF.

The V gene is TRBV2, the J gene TRBJ2-7; D is perhaps TRBD1 (6 bases). CDR1 and CDR2 (germline): SNHLY, FYNNEI. The CDR3 contains 15 residues. V dropped 1 base and J dropped 2 bases, with 12 bases sitting between them. CDR3 DNA: TGTGCCAGCAGTGAAGGCTTCACAGGGACCTACGAGCAGTACTTC. Translation gives CASSEGFTGTYEQYF.

The chain carries TRBV2 and TRBJ2-3; TRBD2 agrees at 9 bases. The length of the CDR3 is 13 residues. Germline V gene lookup returns CDR1 SNHLY and CDR2 FYNNEI. V was pared by 9 bases and J by 5 bases, with 6 bases of the junction left unmatched. DNA for the CDR3: TGTGCCAGAAGTAGCGGGGGTGAAGATACGCAGTATTTT. Its translation: CARSSGGEDTQYF.

The CDR3 nucleotides read TGTGCCAGCAGCAAACCGACTAGCGGGGCCTACAATGAGCAGTTCTTC. This encodes CASSKPTSGAYNEQFF. The rearrangement uses TRBV11-3 and TRBJ2-1; 11 nucleotides line up with TRBD2. Per germline, CDR1 SGHNT and CDR2 YENEEA. The CDR3 length is 16 residues. Unmatched junction bases numbered 5, after V lost 5 bases and J lost 2 bases. The full variable domain, its missing parts supplied by reference TRBV11-3 and TRBJ2-1, is EAGVVQSPRYKIIEKKQPVAFWCNPISGHNTLYWYLQNLGQGPELLIRYENEEAVDDSQLPKDRFSAERLKGVDSTLKIQPAELGDSAVYLCASSKPTSGAYNEQFFGPGTRLTVL.

The CDR3 DNA sequence: TGTGCCAGCAGCTTGGGACAGATAAATCAGCCCCAGCATTTT. Its translation is CASSLGQINQPQHF. The chain joins TRBV5-6 to TRBJ1-5, with a tentative D call TRBD1 (5 bases). This CDR3 has 14 residues. Trimming stripped 0 bases from V and 4 bases from J, with 8 bases between. Per the germline V gene, CDR1 is SGHDT and CDR2 is YYEEEE.

The chain couples TRBV28 to TRBJ1-2; D is unclear. The CDR3 has 13 residues. Germline CDR1 MDHEN, CDR2 SYDVKM. V lost 5 bases, J lost 6 bases, and 13 bases lay in between. The CDR3 DNA follows: TGTGCCAGCAGTAGGGTGTATGCGGATGGCTACACCTTC. The encoded protein is CASSRVYADGYTF.

The chain's CDR3 is CASSPGTGGAWYGYTF. The CDR3 DNA reads as TGTGCCAGCAGTCCCGGGACAGGGGGCGCCTGGTATGGCTACACCTTC. The chain employs TRBV27 and TRBJ1-2; 12 nucleotides agree with TRBD1. V was pared by 5 bases and J by 5 bases, with 9 bases of the junction left unmatched. Germline CDR1 MNHEY, CDR2 SMNVEV (reference sequence). The CDR3 extends over 16 amino acids.

The chain couples TRBV2 to TRBJ2-3; TRBD2 matches 9 bases. V lost 1 base to trimming and J lost 4 bases; unmatched junction nucleotides: 6. Germline V gene data show CDR1 as SNHLY and CDR2 as FYNNEI. This CDR3 spans 16 amino acids. Written as DNA, the CDR3 is TGTGCCAGCAGTGAAGGCGGGAGGGCCGTAGCAGATACGCAGTATTTT. It encodes CASSEGGRAVADTQYF.